This T cell receptor beta chain came from a study of human T cells and chemical hapten exposure. The overall study: TCR yield per sample varied, mainly due to pooled library volumes. The study's findings and limits: There was no change with DPC sensitization in TCRs above 1 in 1000 frequency.

This clonotype was detected ten times or more. Its antigen is as yet unknown. Indicated time point: healthy volunteer bleed at 2 weeks. From whole blood left unfractionated, total RNA was extracted. It was the library that attached unique molecular identifiers to individual cDNA molecules. TCRdb passed the RACE reads through MiXCR, listing each CDR3 protein once. The repertoire includes tens of thousands of distinct CDR3 sequences, 3.5% to 4.5% of them detected once, and under 2% sits in the top ten. The sequence was collected from a female donor in good health. Some clones in this sample may be carry-over from other donors' samples. Sequenced material: whole blood.

Here the CDR3 reads CALYRDTGDTQYF. In DNA, the CDR3 is TGTGCCTTATACCGGGACACCGGAGATACGCAGTATTTT. The chain couples TRBV6-1 to TRBJ2-3; D perhaps matches TRBD1 (6 bases). The CDR3 spans 13 residues. Trimming left V 11 bases short and J 5 bases short, with 17 bases between. CDR1 MNHNS and CDR2 SASEGT come from the germline V gene.